The source of this T cell receptor (beta chain) is a study of CD8+ T cells in alopecia areata. Study details: At a dose of 5 to 10 mg twice daily, oral tofacitinib was given to treated patients. Findings and caveats of the study: Many of the expanded lesional clones endured in scalp and blood while on tofacitinib. Having one nonresponder leaves uncertain how baseline CD8+ expansion relates to response. Scalp clonality and expanded CD8+ clones among the top 100 were significantly decreased by tofacitinib.

Extracted RNA was reverse transcribed into cDNA, the sequencing template. Measured with immunoSEQ multiplex PCR; TCRdb has only the in-frame clones, and not every one. The top ten clones hold 3% to 4% of a sample with about 110,000 clones, less than 60% of them seen once. Concerning this clone: Its target is unknown.

V dropped 6 bases and J dropped 4 bases, with 17 bases sitting between them. This CDR3 is 15 amino acids long. Germline lookup yields CDR1 SNHLY and CDR2 FYNNEI. As for treatment: oral pan-JAK inhibitor, 5-10 mg twice daily. The sample in question was CD4+ T cells sorted from blood, obtained at week 24, from a patient treated with tofacitinib. The TCR sequence derives from a human donor with alopecia areata. V usage is TRBV2 and J usage is TRBJ2-3; TRBD2 might be the D (6 bases). CDR3 nucleotides: TGTGCCAGCAGATCCCGGGCCAGCGGGCCAGATACGCAGTATTTT. Protein sequence: CASRSRASGPDTQYF.